This T cell receptor (beta chain) was sequenced for a study of blood T cell repertoires in COVID-19. Study information: T cells, B-cell-depleted T cells, or PBMCs provided the cDNA or gDNA that served as material.

CDR3 length equals 14 residues. Trimming removed 5 bases from V and 2 bases from J; junction bases left unmatched: 6. Germline lookup yields CDR1 SGHDN and CDR2 FVKESK. Self-reported history from a screening survey and questionnaire set each donor's cohort. Shortly before study entry, within 2 weeks, exposed participants had met a COVID-19 case. The table came from immunoSEQ multiplex PCR; TCRdb's copy has only in-frame clones and leaves some out. The sample holds 350,000 to 400,000 clones, about 89% seen once. Material for sequencing was PBMCs or T cells enriched from blood (not recorded which). The genes are TRBV14 and TRBJ2-7, with 7 bases aligning to TRBD1. The sequence was obtained from a middle-aged woman who had been exposed to COVID-19. The CDR3 DNA is TGTGCCAGCAGCGTACCGGGACAGACCTACGAGCAGTACTTC. This encodes CASSVPGQTYEQYF. Drawing the rest from reference TRBV14 and TRBJ2-7, the complete variable domain is EAGVTQFPSHSVIEKGQTVTLRCDPISGHDNLYWYRRVMGKEIKFLLHFVKESKQDESGMPNNRFLAERTGGTYSTLKVQPAELEDSGVYFCASSVPGQTYEQYFGPGTRLTVT.